A single sample gave rise to the 5 T cell receptor beta chains below, sequenced in a study of blood T cell repertoires in COVID-19. TCRdb's copy holds only in-frame clones and misses some; the assay was immunoSEQ multiplex PCR. Among under 110,000 clones listed, about 84% were seen once. The sample was peripheral blood. Every receptor here comes from a woman aged 55-75 years with acute or convalescent COVID-19.

The V call is TRBV5-1, the J call TRBJ1-4; 8 bases fit TRBD1. V lost 4 bases to trimming and J lost 7 bases; unmatched junction nucleotides: 9. The CDR3 loop spans 15 amino acids. CDR1 and CDR2 (germline): SGHRS, YFSETQ. CDR3 in amino acids: CASSPGQGEGEKLFF. For the CDR3, the DNA is TGCGCCAGCAGCCCCGGACAGGGTGAAGGTGAAAAACTGTTTTTT.

By share, this clone counts as medium-sized. The rearrangement links TRBV27 to TRBJ2-7; TRBD1 matches at 7 bases. The V segment lost 3 bases and the J segment 3 bases; nucleotides outside the gene matches: 8. The CDR3 covers 15 residues. Germline CDR1 MNHEY, CDR2 SMNVEV (reference sequence). The CDR3, as DNA: TGTGCCAGCAGTTTTTCAGGGGGTAGGAACTACGAGCAGTACTTC. Translated: CASSFSGGRNYEQYF.

J is TRBJ2-1 and V is TRBV5-4; 7 bases line up with TRBD2. The V gene end was trimmed by 2 bases and the J gene end by 5 bases; junction bases not matched to a gene: 7. This CDR3 is built from 15 residues. Germline lookup yields CDR1 SGHNT and CDR2 YYREEE (reference sequence). The CDR3, as DNA: TGTGCCAGCAGCTTTTCGGAAGCGGGGAACAATGAGCAGTTCTTC. It yields the protein CASSFSEAGNNEQFF.

The rearrangement uses TRBV19 and TRBJ2-3; 8 bases map to TRBD2. Germline lookup yields CDR1 LNHDA and CDR2 SQIVND (reference sequence). The ends lost 5 bases at V and 6 bases at J; junction bases unmatched: 1. This CDR3 has 12 amino acids. The CDR3 here is CASSASGDTQYF. CDR3 nucleotides: TGTGCCAGTAGTGCTAGCGGGGATACGCAGTATTTT.

The chain is built from TRBV7-8 and TRBJ2-1; 13 bases align to TRBD2. The CDR3 extends over 15 amino acids. The germline CDR1 and CDR2 sequences are SGHVS and FQNEAQ. With 5 bases clipped from V and 7 bases from J, the junction kept 5 bases outside the gene matches. DNA of the CDR3: TGTGCCAGCAGCACCGGACTAGCGGGAGTTAATGAGCAGTTCTTC. Its protein is CASSTGLAGVNEQFF.